The rows below give T cell receptor beta chains drawn from one sample of a study of beta chain features in type 1 diabetes. The protocol was immunoSEQ multiplex PCR, while the TCRdb copy is restricted to in-frame clones and leaves out a portion. This table holds around 300,000 clones, under 8.5% found once. The sequenced sample consisted of central memory CD4+ T cells from blood. The origin of the receptors is a woman between 18 and 29 years old in good health. Each CDR3 is given with its conserved first and last residue. D genes are given only for firm matches. Clone size, where shown, is once, few, many, or a class for clones that have expanded.

D gene: TRBD1
J gene: TRBJ1-6
V gene: TRBV11-2
clone size: few
CDR3 protein: CASSLAQGAKDSPLHF
CDR3 DNA: TGTGCCAGCAGCTTAGCACAGGGGGCTAAGGATTCACCCCTCCACTTT

D gene: -
J gene: TRBJ1-6
V gene: TRBV28
clone size: few
CDR3 protein: CASSFDSPLHF
CDR3 DNA: TGTGCCAGCAGCTTCGATTCACCCCTCCACTTT

D gene: -
J gene: TRBJ1-5
V gene: TRBV7-2
clone size: -
CDR3 protein: CASSPKSDQPQHF
CDR3 DNA: TGTGCCAGCAGCCCTAAGTCTGATCAGCCCCAGCATTTT

D gene: -
J gene: TRBJ2-7
V gene: TRBV6-1
clone size: few
CDR3 protein: CASSGLPFAYEQYF
CDR3 DNA: TGTGCCAGCAGTGGTCTCCCGTTTGCCTACGAGCAGTACTTC

D gene: TRBD1
J gene: TRBJ2-5
V gene: TRBV7-2
clone size: -
CDR3 protein: CASSLRQGSLVQETQYF
CDR3 DNA: TGTGCCAGCAGCCTGAGACAGGGATCCTTAGTACAAGAGACCCAGTACTTC

D gene: -
J gene: TRBJ2-3
V gene: TRBV5-6
clone size: -
CDR3 protein: CVSSLQGLGSQRTQYF
CDR3 DNA: TGTGTCAGCAGCTTGCAGGGTCTAGGGAGCCAACGTACGCAGTATTTT

D gene: -
J gene: TRBJ2-1
V gene: TRBV27
clone size: few
CDR3 protein: CATRRGEYNEQFF
CDR3 DNA: TGTGCCACCCGGAGGGGGGAATACAATGAGCAGTTCTTC

D gene: TRBD1
J gene: TRBJ2-5
V gene: TRBV11-2
clone size: -
CDR3 protein: CASSAGTGPEGETQYF
CDR3 DNA: TGTGCCAGCAGCGCCGGGACAGGGCCAGAGGGGGAGACCCAGTACTTC

D gene: -
J gene: TRBJ2-7
V gene: TRBV19
clone size: -
CDR3 protein: CASSWGYEQYF
CDR3 DNA: TGTGCCAGTAGTTGGGGCTACGAGCAGTACTTC

D gene: -
J gene: TRBJ1-5
V gene: TRBV2
clone size: many
CDR3 protein: CASSDFMEGLSNQPQHF
CDR3 DNA: TGTGCCAGCAGTGATTTTATGGAGGGGCTGAGCAATCAGCCCCAGCATTTT

D gene: TRBD1
J gene: TRBJ1-2
V gene: TRBV6-5
clone size: few
CDR3 protein: CASTRQGRDGYTF
CDR3 DNA: TGTGCCAGCACCCGACAGGGTAGGGATGGCTACACCTTC

D gene: TRBD1
J gene: TRBJ2-3
V gene: TRBV5-1
clone size: -
CDR3 protein: CASSSFDRGPTDTQYF
CDR3 DNA: TGCGCCAGCAGCTCATTTGACAGGGGGCCTACAGATACGCAGTATTTT

D gene: TRBD2
J gene: TRBJ2-5
V gene: TRBV9
clone size: few
CDR3 protein: CASSVGIAGGAGETQYF
CDR3 DNA: TGTGCCAGCAGCGTAGGTATAGCGGGAGGTGCTGGGGAGACCCAGTACTTC

D gene: -
J gene: TRBJ2-2
V gene: TRBV7-2
clone size: few
CDR3 protein: CASSLAGNTGELFF
CDR3 DNA: TGTGCCAGCAGCTTAGCGGGGAACACCGGGGAGCTGTTTTTT

D gene: -
J gene: TRBJ1-5
V gene: TRBV29-1
clone size: -
CDR3 protein: CSVGERVNQPQHF
CDR3 DNA: TGCAGCGTTGGGGAGAGGGTCAATCAGCCCCAGCATTTT

D gene: -
J gene: TRBJ2-3
V gene: TRBV27
clone size: -
CDR3 protein: CASSLQFTDTQYF
CDR3 DNA: TGTGCCAGCAGTCTCCAGTTCACAGATACGCAGTATTTT

D gene: -
J gene: TRBJ1-3
V gene: TRBV28
clone size: -
CDR3 protein: CASRDSVSGNTIYF
CDR3 DNA: TGTGCCAGCAGAGATAGCGTTTCTGGAAACACCATATATTTT

D gene: -
J gene: TRBJ1-1
V gene: TRBV25-1
clone size: -
CDR3 protein: CASSNVGAWSEAFF
CDR3 DNA: TGTGCCAGCAGTAATGTCGGGGCCTGGTCTGAAGCTTTCTTT

D gene: -
J gene: TRBJ2-5
V gene: TRBV5-4
clone size: -
CDR3 protein: CASTPDYGKTQYF
CDR3 DNA: TGTGCCAGCACCCCCGACTACGGGAAGACCCAGTACTTC

D gene: -
J gene: TRBJ2-1
V gene: TRBV7-3
clone size: -
CDR3 protein: CASSLLLSGKQFF
CDR3 DNA: TGTGCCAGCAGCTTACTTCTTTCCGGGAAGCAGTTCTTC

D gene: TRBD2
J gene: TRBJ2-3
V gene: TRBV2
clone size: few
CDR3 protein: CARSSGRKTDTQYF
CDR3 DNA: TGTGCCAGATCTAGCGGGAGGAAAACAGATACGCAGTATTTT

D gene: -
J gene: TRBJ2-6
V gene: TRBV9
clone size: -
CDR3 protein: CASSVGSTNSGANVLTF
CDR3 DNA: TGTGCCAGCAGCGTCGGCAGCACCAACTCTGGGGCCAACGTCCTGACTTTC

D gene: -
J gene: TRBJ2-2
V gene: TRBV5-6
clone size: few
CDR3 protein: CASRVGLNTGELFF
CDR3 DNA: TGCGCCAGCAGGGTCGGTCTGAACACCGGGGAGCTGTTTTTT

D gene: -
J gene: TRBJ2-7
V gene: TRBV7-2
clone size: -
CDR3 protein: CASSLQTYEQYF
CDR3 DNA: TGTGCCAGCAGCTTACAAACCTACGAGCAGTACTTC

D gene: -
J gene: TRBJ1-1
V gene: TRBV5-6
clone size: few
CDR3 protein: CASTTTKTTLNTEAFF
CDR3 DNA: TGTGCCAGCACCACCACTAAGACAACCCTGAACACTGAAGCTTTCTTT

D gene: -
J gene: TRBJ2-1
V gene: TRBV4-3
clone size: few
CDR3 protein: CASSQSGINEQFF
CDR3 DNA: TGCGCCAGCAGCCAATCGGGGATTAATGAGCAGTTCTTC

D gene: TRBD2
J gene: TRBJ2-5
V gene: TRBV27
clone size: few
CDR3 protein: CASSFQTSKETQYF
CDR3 DNA: TGTGCCAGCAGTTTCCAGACTAGCAAAGAGACCCAGTACTTC

D gene: -
J gene: TRBJ1-2
V gene: TRBV12-2
clone size: -
CDR3 protein: CASRFRARSTYNYGYTF
CDR3 DNA: TGTGCAAGTCGCTTTCGGGCCAGGAGCACTTACAACTATGGCTACACCTTC

D gene: TRBD2
J gene: TRBJ2-1
V gene: TRBV2
clone size: few
CDR3 protein: CASSDITSGRNEQFF
CDR3 DNA: TGTGCCAGCAGTGATATAACTAGCGGGAGAAATGAGCAGTTCTTC

D gene: -
J gene: TRBJ2-3
V gene: TRBV6-5
clone size: -
CDR3 protein: CASSRTGTDTQYF
CDR3 DNA: TGTGCCAGCAGCAGGACAGGCACAGATACGCAGTATTTT

D gene: TRBD1
J gene: TRBJ1-6
V gene: TRBV6-6
clone size: -
CDR3 protein: CATLGQFNSPLHF
CDR3 DNA: TGTGCCACCCTGGGACAGTTCAATTCACCCCTCCACTTT

D gene: -
J gene: TRBJ1-5
V gene: TRBV7-8
clone size: few
CDR3 protein: CASSLEGTGGQPQHF
CDR3 DNA: TGTGCCAGCAGCTTGGAGGGAACCGGGGGTCAGCCCCAGCATTTT

D gene: TRBD1
J gene: TRBJ1-2
V gene: TRBV4-2
clone size: few
CDR3 protein: CASSQNPGQGSYGYTF
CDR3 DNA: TGTGCCAGCAGCCAAAATCCGGGACAGGGGTCCTATGGCTACACCTTC

D gene: -
J gene: TRBJ2-5
V gene: TRBV2
clone size: few
CDR3 protein: CASRSGLPIQETQYF
CDR3 DNA: TGTGCCAGCAGGTCTGGACTTCCGATCCAAGAGACCCAGTACTTC

D gene: -
J gene: TRBJ2-5
V gene: TRBV6-6
clone size: -
CDR3 protein: CASSQRVGGETQYF
CDR3 DNA: TGTGCCAGCAGTCAGCGAGTCGGTGGGGAGACCCAGTACTTC

D gene: TRBD1
J gene: TRBJ1-1
V gene: TRBV2
clone size: few
CDR3 protein: CASGEDRVTEAFF
CDR3 DNA: TGTGCCAGCGGGGAGGACAGGGTCACTGAAGCTTTCTTT

D gene: -
J gene: TRBJ2-3
V gene: TRBV12-5
clone size: medium-sized
CDR3 protein: CASGKAGTDTQYF
CDR3 DNA: TGTGCTAGTGGCAAGGCCGGCACAGATACGCAGTATTTT

D gene: TRBD2
J gene: TRBJ2-5
V gene: TRBV29-1
clone size: few
CDR3 protein: CSADLLAGFQETQYF
CDR3 DNA: TGCAGCGCGGATTTGCTAGCGGGATTCCAAGAGACCCAGTACTTC

D gene: -
J gene: TRBJ1-4
V gene: TRBV7-9
clone size: -
CDR3 protein: CASSYSVFATNEKLFF
CDR3 DNA: TGTGCCAGCAGCTACAGCGTTTTTGCAACTAATGAAAAACTGTTTTTT

D gene: -
J gene: TRBJ1-4
V gene: TRBV5-4
clone size: few
CDR3 protein: CASSLAGQDGLFF
CDR3 DNA: TGTGCCAGCAGCTTGGCCGGGCAGGACGGACTGTTTTTT

D gene: TRBD1
J gene: TRBJ2-7
V gene: TRBV7-9
clone size: few
CDR3 protein: CASAPSRGTGGVEQYF
CDR3 DNA: TGTGCCAGCGCCCCCAGCCGAGGGACAGGGGGCGTCGAGCAGTACTTC

D gene: -
J gene: TRBJ1-1
V gene: TRBV11-3
clone size: few
CDR3 protein: CASSRSLANTEAFF
CDR3 DNA: TGTGCCAGCAGCCGGTCGTTGGCGAACACTGAAGCTTTCTTT

D gene: -
J gene: TRBJ1-1
V gene: TRBV5-6
clone size: many
CDR3 protein: CASTRTQVNTEAFF
CDR3 DNA: TGTGCCAGCACTCGAACTCAGGTGAACACTGAAGCTTTCTTT

D gene: -
J gene: TRBJ2-2
V gene: TRBV4-1
clone size: many
CDR3 protein: CASSQGRVTGELFF
CDR3 DNA: TGCGCCAGCAGCCAAGGGAGGGTCACCGGGGAGCTGTTTTTT

D gene: TRBD1
J gene: TRBJ1-1
V gene: TRBV27
clone size: -
CDR3 protein: CASSYLRQGDTEAFF
CDR3 DNA: TGTGCCAGCAGTTATTTGAGACAGGGGGACACTGAAGCTTTCTTT

D gene: -
J gene: TRBJ2-5
V gene: TRBV5-1
clone size: few
CDR3 protein: CASSFRGAGETQYF
CDR3 DNA: TGCGCCAGCAGCTTTCGGGGCGCAGGAGAGACCCAGTACTTC

D gene: -
J gene: TRBJ2-5
V gene: TRBV29-1
clone size: few
CDR3 protein: CSGIQDQETQYF
CDR3 DNA: TGCAGCGGCATACAGGACCAAGAGACCCAGTACTTC

D gene: -
J gene: TRBJ2-3
V gene: TRBV11-2
clone size: few
CDR3 protein: CASSLEGTDTQYF
CDR3 DNA: TGTGCCAGCAGCTTAGAGGGAACAGATACGCAGTATTTT

D gene: -
J gene: TRBJ1-1
V gene: TRBV28
clone size: -
CDR3 protein: CASSLFGKTEAFF
CDR3 DNA: TGTGCCAGCAGTTTATTCGGGAAGACTGAAGCTTTCTTT

D gene: -
J gene: TRBJ1-3
V gene: TRBV12-5
clone size: -
CDR3 protein: CASGPRDANSGNTIYF
CDR3 DNA: TGTGCTAGTGGTCCCCGGGACGCTAACTCTGGAAACACCATATATTTT

D gene: -
J gene: TRBJ1-5
V gene: TRBV6-1
clone size: few
CDR3 protein: CASRLGAEVGQPQHF
CDR3 DNA: TGTGCCAGCAGACTCGGTGCAGAAGTAGGACAGCCCCAGCATTTT

D gene: -
J gene: TRBJ2-2
V gene: TRBV29-1
clone size: -
CDR3 protein: CSVTGWGTGELFF
CDR3 DNA: TGCAGCGTAACAGGCTGGGGGACCGGGGAGCTGTTTTTT

D gene: -
J gene: TRBJ1-3
V gene: TRBV28
clone size: few
CDR3 protein: CASAGRLENTIYF
CDR3 DNA: TGTGCCAGCGCAGGGAGGCTGGAAAACACCATATATTTT

D gene: -
J gene: TRBJ1-5
V gene: TRBV7-9
clone size: few
CDR3 protein: CALQGYSNQPQHF
CDR3 DNA: TGTGCCCTACAGGGTTATAGCAATCAGCCCCAGCATTTT